Listed below are T cell receptor beta chains from one sample, sequenced in a study of graft-versus-host responses after intestinal transplantation. The method was immunoSEQ multiplex PCR; TCRdb's version includes in-frame clones alone and lacks a portion of them. This repertoire shows some 43,000 clones, just under 95% found once; its top ten account for roughly 1.6%. Sequences were derived from PBMCs, sampled around 48 weeks after intestinal transplant. The receptors here all came from a human patient who received an intestinal transplant, so some T cells may come from the graft donor. Each CDR3 is given with its conserved first and last residue. Each record gives: D gene, J gene, V gene, CDR3 length, clone size, CDR3 protein, CDR3 DNA. D genes are given only for firm matches. Some rows mark clone size as missing; the rest say once, few, many or name a class of expanded clone.

TRBD1 | TRBJ2-4 | TRBV14 | 14 | NA | CARDDRVTKNIQYF | TGTGCCAGAGACGACAGGGTAACCAAAAACATTCAGTACTTC
NA | TRBJ1-1 | TRBV11-3 | 13 | NA | CASSLGGNTEAFF | TGTGCCAGCAGCTTAGGAGGGAACACTGAAGCTTTCTTT
NA | TRBJ2-7 | TRBV6-5 | 15 | NA | CASSVPRRSTYEQYF | TGTGCCAGCAGTGTACCGAGACGATCCACCTACGAGCAGTACTTC
NA | TRBJ2-7 | TRBV4-1 | 15 | NA | CASSQESDEGYEQYF | TGCGCCAGCAGCCAAGAAAGCGATGAGGGCTACGAGCAGTACTTC
TRBD2 | TRBJ2-1 | TRBV27 | 16 | NA | CASTEHGRSSYNEQFF | TGTGCCAGCACCGAACACGGGAGGAGCTCCTACAATGAGCAGTTCTTC
TRBD1 | TRBJ1-6 | TRBV5-4 | 18 | NA | CASSGDRGSQVQNSPLHF | TGTGCCAGCAGCGGGGACAGGGGATCCCAAGTACAGAATTCACCCCTCCACTTT
TRBD1 | TRBJ1-3 | TRBV4-2 | 19 | NA | CASSQETDRDPDPGNTIYF | TGTGCCAGCAGCCAAGAAACGGACAGGGATCCGGATCCTGGAAACACCATATATTTT
NA | TRBJ2-3 | TRBV6-5 | 16 | NA | CASSYSRASRVGTQYF | TGTGCCAGCAGTTACTCGAGGGCTTCACGTGTGGGTACGCAGTATTTT
NA | TRBJ1-2 | TRBV28 | 14 | NA | CASSLQKALYGYTF | TGTGCCAGCAGCCTTCAGAAGGCCCTCTATGGCTACACCTTC
NA | TRBJ1-1 | TRBV7-9 | 12 | NA | CASSLAGDRAFF | TGTGCCAGCAGCTTAGCAGGGGACCGAGCTTTCTTT
NA | TRBJ2-5 | TRBV6-5 | 15 | NA | CASSSLTAAGETQYF | TGTGCCAGCAGTTCGTTGACAGCCGCAGGGGAGACCCAGTACTTC
NA | TRBJ1-5 | TRBV19 | 12 | NA | CASSSASQPQHF | TGTGCCAGTAGTAGTGCCAGTCAGCCCCAGCATTTT
TRBD1 | TRBJ1-4 | TRBV9 | 14 | NA | CASSPNPGQGLLFF | TGTGCCAGCAGCCCAAACCCGGGACAGGGTTTGCTGTTTTTT
TRBD1 | TRBJ2-2 | TRBV11-3 | 15 | NA | CASSPHRGWGGELFF | TGTGCCAGCAGCCCCCACAGGGGATGGGGCGGGGAGCTGTTTTTT
NA | TRBJ2-7 | TRBV11-2 | 11 | NA | CASSSYYEQYF | TGTGCCAGCAGCTCTTACTACGAGCAGTACTTC
NA | TRBJ2-1 | TRBV10-2 | 12 | NA | CASGSAYNEQFF | TGCGCCAGCGGGAGCGCCTACAATGAGCAGTTCTTC
TRBD1 | TRBJ2-2 | TRBV5-1 | 15 | NA | CASSLGTGATGELFF | TGCGCCAGCAGCTTAGGGACAGGGGCCACCGGGGAGCTGTTTTTT
TRBD2 | TRBJ2-7 | TRBV7-3 | 19 | NA | CASSSTGTSGRRESYEQYF | TGTGCCAGCAGCTCTACCGGGACTAGCGGGAGGAGGGAGTCATACGAGCAGTACTTC
NA | TRBJ1-3 | TRBV6-1 | 18 | NA | CASSESIARAVGGNTIYF | TGTGCCAGCAGTGAATCCATTGCGCGGGCAGTCGGGGGAAACACCATATATTTT
NA | TRBJ2-5 | TRBV10-2 | 14 | NA | CASGTKERGETQYF | TGCGCCAGCGGGACAAAGGAGCGGGGAGAGACCCAGTACTTC
NA | TRBJ1-1 | TRBV18 | 16 | NA | CASSPGGRGTNTEAFF | TGTGCCAGCTCACCTGGGGGGCGGGGGACGAACACTGAAGCTTTCTTT
NA | TRBJ2-7 | TRBV6-6 | 15 | NA | CASQLAGIGVYEQYF | TGTGCCAGCCAGTTAGCCGGGATTGGAGTTTACGAGCAGTACTTC
NA | TRBJ2-2 | TRBV5-4 | 14 | NA | CASSLARNTGELFF | TGTGCCAGCAGCTTGGCCAGAAACACCGGGGAGCTGTTTTTT
NA | TRBJ1-6 | TRBV7-3 | 13 | once | CASSSHGDSPLHF | TGTGCCAGCAGCTCGCATGGTGATTCACCCCTCCACTTT
NA | TRBJ2-5 | TRBV28 | 13 | NA | CASSLGFQETQYF | TGTGCCAGCAGTTTGGGGTTCCAAGAGACCCAGTACTTC
NA | TRBJ2-1 | TRBV29-1 | 10 | NA | CSVGLNEQFF | TGCAGCGTTGGTCTCAATGAGCAGTTCTTC
NA | TRBJ1-1 | TRBV29-1 | 13 | NA | CSVRQVVNTEAFF | TGCAGCGTGAGACAGGTGGTGAACACTGAAGCTTTCTTT
NA | TRBJ1-1 | TRBV7-9 | 14 | NA | CASSLSARATEAFF | TGTGCCAGCAGCTTATCTGCCAGGGCCACTGAAGCTTTCTTT